This is a list of T cell receptor beta chains from one sample in a study of a mutant IDH1 vaccine in newly diagnosed glioma. Measured with immunoSEQ multiplex PCR; TCRdb has only the in-frame clones, and not every one. The sample shows around 60,000 clones, over 75% of them seen only once. These receptors have no known antigen. The sample was PBMCs, taken from a glioma patient whose treatment included an IDH1 peptide vaccine. These receptors came from a man aged 35-49 years with glioma. The CDR3 runs from the conserved cysteine through the conserved F or W. The D gene is left open where the match is weak. The size entry is marked missing in some rows and otherwise reads once, few, many or a size class.

TRBV19	TRBD1	.	TRBJ2-1	TGTGCCAGTAGTATAGGGGACAGCGACTACAATGAGCAGTTCTTC	CASSIGDSDYNEQFF
TRBV4-1	.	.	TRBJ1-2	TGCGCCAGCAGCCAAGATCAAGGGGCAAACTATGGCTACACCTTC	CASSQDQGANYGYTF
TRBV7-2	.	.	TRBJ2-7	TGTGCCAGCAGCTTAGCGCTGGGGTCCCTTGGGAGCGAGCAGTACTTC	CASSLALGSLGSEQYF
TRBV11-3	.	.	TRBJ2-5	TGTGCCAGCAGCTTAGGTGCGACACAAGAGACCCAGTACTTC	CASSLGATQETQYF
TRBV19	.	.	TRBJ2-2	TGTGCCAGTAGTATCGAGAGGAACACCGGGGAGCTGTTTTTT	CASSIERNTGELFF
TRBV4-2	TRBD1	few	TRBJ2-5	TGTGCCAGCAGCCCCGGGACAGTAAGAGACGACCAGTACTTC	CASSPGTVRDDQYF
TRBV7-9	TRBD1	.	TRBJ2-1	TGTGCCAGCAGCCCTACCGGGACAGATGAGCAGTTCTTC	CASSPTGTDEQFF
TRBV19	TRBD2	.	TRBJ2-3	TGTGCCAGTAGTAGGACTAGCGGCTCTTATGGTACGCAGTATTTT	CASSRTSGSYGTQYF
TRBV7-2	.	.	TRBJ1-2	TGTGCCAGCAGCTCAGGACTTACCAACTATGGCTACACCTTC	CASSSGLTNYGYTF
TRBV7-9	.	.	TRBJ1-1	TGTGCCAGCAGCTTTGGGGGAAAAGCTTTCTTT	CASSFGGKAFF
TRBV7-6	.	.	TRBJ2-5	TGTGCCAGCAGCTTATGGCCCAGCCAAGAGACCCAGTACTTC	CASSLWPSQETQYF
TRBV11-2	.	.	TRBJ2-1	TGTGCCAGCAGCCCAGGGGTGTTGGTGCAGTTCTTC	CASSPGVLVQFF
TRBV7-9	.	few	TRBJ2-1	TGTGCCAGCAGCTTAACAGGGGCGGGACATGAGCAGTTCTTC	CASSLTGAGHEQFF
TRBV12-5	.	.	TRBJ2-7	TGTGCTAGTGGTCTGGGGGGACAGAACGAGCAGTACTTC	CASGLGGQNEQYF
TRBV7-2	.	.	TRBJ1-5	TGTGCCAGCAGCCTAATGGGGTACCCCAATCAGCCCCAGCATTTT	CASSLMGYPNQPQHF
TRBV7-3	TRBD2	.	TRBJ2-1	TGTGCCAGCAGCTCGCGGAGCGGGAGTTCCTACAATGAGCAGTTCTTC	CASSSRSGSSYNEQFF
TRBV5-6	TRBD1	.	TRBJ2-4	TGTGCCAGCAGCCTGGGACAGGGGAACATTCAGTACTTC	CASSLGQGNIQYF
TRBV4-1	.	.	TRBJ2-4	TGCGCCAGCAGCCAAGAAGCAGTCGTAGGGCAGTTTCAGTACTTC	CASSQEAVVGQFQYF
TRBV9	.	.	TRBJ1-3	TGTGCCAGCAGCGGACCGTCTGGAAACACCATATATTTT	CASSGPSGNTIYF
TRBV7-3	TRBD1	.	TRBJ1-5	TGTGCCAGCAGCTTTGAAGGGACAGGGGTAGGTCAGCCCCAGCATTTT	CASSFEGTGVGQPQHF
TRBV7-2	.	.	TRBJ2-1	TGTGCCAGCAGCTTAGCCCCCCGTCCCCCCTACAATGAGCAGTTCTTC	CASSLAPRPPYNEQFF
TRBV6-1	TRBD2	few	TRBJ2-3	TGTGCCAGCAGTGTAGGTAGCGGGGATACGCAGTATTTT	CASSVGSGDTQYF
TRBV5-4	.	few	TRBJ2-6	TGTGCCAGCAGACCGGACAGCTCTGGGGCCAACGTCCTGACTTTC	CASRPDSSGANVLTF
TRBV2	.	.	TRBJ1-3	TGTGCCAGCAGTGACAACAACTCTGGAAACACCATATATTTT	CASSDNNSGNTIYF
TRBV6-5	TRBD2	.	TRBJ2-3	TGTGCCAGCAGCCTACTAGCGGGGGGGCCAGATACGCAGTATTTT	CASSLLAGGPDTQYF
TRBV29-1	TRBD2	.	TRBJ2-3	TGCAGCGCTGGACTAGCGGGGGGGCAAGATACGCAGTATTTT	CSAGLAGGQDTQYF
TRBV7-2	TRBD1	.	TRBJ1-1	TGTGCCAGCAGCTCCCGGGACAGGATGATCATGAACACTGAAGCTTTCTTT	CASSSRDRMIMNTEAFF
TRBV7-9	.	.	TRBJ2-7	TGTGCCAGCAGCTTAGCGGGGGGCAGGGCCCCCTACGAGCAGTACTTC	CASSLAGGRAPYEQYF
TRBV7-2	.	.	TRBJ1-1	TGTGCCAGCAGCCCCCTGTCCTCTGAAGCTTTCTTT	CASSPLSSEAFF
TRBV28	TRBD1	.	TRBJ1-4	TGTGCCAGCAGTTTCCTTGGACAGGGCAACGAAAAACTGTTTTTT	CASSFLGQGNEKLFF
TRBV23-1	.	.	TRBJ1-5	TGCGCCAGCAGTCGGGACCAGCCCCAGCATTTT	CASSRDQPQHF
TRBV28	.	.	TRBJ1-1	TGTGCCAGCAGTTTACAGGGCTTGAACACTGAAGCTTTCTTT	CASSLQGLNTEAFF
TRBV7-2	.	.	TRBJ1-5	TGTGCCAGCAGCTTATCCAGGGGAAGCAATCAGCCCCAGCATTTT	CASSLSRGSNQPQHF
TRBV9	TRBD1	.	TRBJ1-2	TGTGCCAGCAGCTTTGGACAGGGGCGGATCTATGGCTACACCTTC	CASSFGQGRIYGYTF
TRBV30	TRBD1	.	TRBJ2-5	TGTGCCGGGGGACAGGGGGCTCGGGAGACCCAGTACTTC	CAGGQGARETQYF
TRBV5-4	.	.	TRBJ1-1	TGTGCCAGCAGCACCAACAGCTTTGTCACTGAAGCTTTCTTT	CASSTNSFVTEAFF
TRBV9	TRBD2	.	TRBJ2-7	TGTGCCAGCAGCGTGGTGGCTAGCGGGGCCCCCTACGAGCAGTACTTC	CASSVVASGAPYEQYF
TRBV9	.	.	TRBJ1-1	TGTGCCAGCAGCCCTCCCCTGGACAGACTGAACACTGAAGCTTTCTTT	CASSPPLDRLNTEAFF
TRBV6-1	TRBD1	once	TRBJ1-2	TGTGCCAGCAGTGAAGCGCCTTCGGCGGGACAGCTAGCTAACTATGGCTACACCTTC	CASSEAPSAGQLANYGYTF
TRBV7-2	TRBD1	.	TRBJ2-7	TGTGCCAGCAGCTTAACCGGACAGGGCTACGAGCAGTACTTC	CASSLTGQGYEQYF
TRBV28	.	.	TRBJ1-3	TGTGCCAGCAGTCCAGACGGAGACTCTGGAAACACCATATATTTT	CASSPDGDSGNTIYF
TRBV5-6	TRBD1	.	TRBJ1-2	TGTGCCAGCAGCTCGGGGCAGGGGGCCGAGGTGGTGGGCAATGGCTACACCTTC	CASSSGQGAEVVGNGYTF
TRBV4-2	.	.	TRBJ1-3	TGTGCCAGCAGCCCGCATGGGGGGACAGGAAACACCATATATTTT	CASSPHGGTGNTIYF
TRBV5-1	.	.	TRBJ2-5	TGCGCCAGCAGCCCCTTCCAGGGACGCGGTAGAGAGACCCAGTACTTC	CASSPFQGRGRETQYF
TRBV6-5	TRBD1	few	TRBJ2-7	TGTGCCAGCAGCGATCGGACAGGGGTCTACGAGCAGTACTTC	CASSDRTGVYEQYF
TRBV7-9	TRBD2	.	TRBJ2-5	TGTGCCAGCAGCTTAGGACTAGCGGGAGGGGAGACCCAGTACTTC	CASSLGLAGGETQYF
TRBV19	.	.	TRBJ2-7	TGTGCCAGTAGTATTGGGCACGGGGACTACGAGCAGTACTTC	CASSIGHGDYEQYF
TRBV5-1	.	.	TRBJ2-1	TGCGCCAGCAGCGCGGACCAAGGGGGGTACAATGAGCAGTTCTTC	CASSADQGGYNEQFF
TRBV7-2	.	.	TRBJ1-1	TGTGCCAGCAGCTTAGACAGGAACACTGAAGCTTTCTTT	CASSLDRNTEAFF